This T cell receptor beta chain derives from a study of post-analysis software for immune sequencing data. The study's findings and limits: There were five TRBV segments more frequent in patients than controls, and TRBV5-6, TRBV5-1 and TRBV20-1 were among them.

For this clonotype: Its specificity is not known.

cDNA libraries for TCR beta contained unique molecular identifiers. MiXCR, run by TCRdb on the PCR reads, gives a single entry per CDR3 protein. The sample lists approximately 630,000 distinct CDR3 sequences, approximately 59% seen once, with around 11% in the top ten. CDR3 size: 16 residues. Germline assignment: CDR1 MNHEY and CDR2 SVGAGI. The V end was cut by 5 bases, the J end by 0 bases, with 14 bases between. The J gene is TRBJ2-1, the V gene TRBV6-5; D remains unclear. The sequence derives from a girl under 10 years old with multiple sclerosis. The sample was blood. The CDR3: CASSNKRLSSYNEQFF. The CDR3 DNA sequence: TGTGCCAGCAGTAATAAGCGCCTCAGCTCCTACAATGAGCAGTTCTTC.